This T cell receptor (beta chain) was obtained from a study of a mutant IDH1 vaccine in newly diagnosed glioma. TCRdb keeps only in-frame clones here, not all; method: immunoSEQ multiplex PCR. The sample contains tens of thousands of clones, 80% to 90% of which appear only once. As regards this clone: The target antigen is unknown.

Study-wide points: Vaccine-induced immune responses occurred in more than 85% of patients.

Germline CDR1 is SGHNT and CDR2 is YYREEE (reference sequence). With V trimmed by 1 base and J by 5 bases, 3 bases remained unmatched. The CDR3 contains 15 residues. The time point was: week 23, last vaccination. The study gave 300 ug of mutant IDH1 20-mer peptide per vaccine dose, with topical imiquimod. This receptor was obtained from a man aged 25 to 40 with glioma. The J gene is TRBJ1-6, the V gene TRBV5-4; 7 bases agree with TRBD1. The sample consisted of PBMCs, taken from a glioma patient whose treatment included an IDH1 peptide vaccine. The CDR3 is CASSLKGADNSPLHF. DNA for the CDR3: TGTGCCAGCAGCTTGAAGGGGGCGGATAATTCACCCCTCCACTTT.